What follows describes a single T cell receptor (beta chain). This entry is derived from a study of shared clonotypes between healthy human individuals. After removal of 3 bases from V and 7 bases from J, the junction contained 11 bases not matched to a gene. CDR3 length equals 16 residues. Germline assignment: CDR1 MGHDK and CDR2 SYGVNS. Method: immunoSEQ multiplex PCR; TCRdb's copy keeps in-frame clones and lacks some. The sample lists about 1.5 million clones; under 99% were seen once. The chain links TRBV25-1 to TRBJ2-1, with 8 bases lining up with TRBD2. This TCR was sampled from a man aged 30-40 years in good health. Sequencing was performed on naive CD4+ T cells sorted from blood. The subset was: CD45RA+ positively selected. The CDR3 loop is CASSERGLAGVNEQFF. The CDR3 nucleotides are TGTGCCAGCAGTGAGCGCGGGCTAGCGGGCGTGAATGAGCAGTTCTTC.